This TCR beta chain was recovered during a study of T cell changes during pregnancy in multiple sclerosis. Libraries were prepared by immunoSEQ multiplex PCR; TCRdb keeps only in-frame clonotypes and omits some of them. The sample contains some 37,000 clones, around 90% of which appear only once. CDR3 length equals 16 residues. Germline CDR1 and CDR2: SEHNR and FQNEAQ (reference sequence). The trim removed 6 bases at V and 5 bases at J, leaving 9 bases unmatched. This receptor was identified in a female donor in good health, enrolled as a control in a pregnancy study. The sample in question was CD4+ T cells from peripheral blood mononuclear cells, obtained after pregnancy. The gene calls are TRBV7-9 and TRBJ2-2, with TRBD2 matching over 10 bases. The CDR3 nucleotides are TGTGCCAGCAGGTCCGGGACTAGCGATCGTACCGGGGAGCTGTTTTTT. Its translation is CASRSGTSDRTGELFF.